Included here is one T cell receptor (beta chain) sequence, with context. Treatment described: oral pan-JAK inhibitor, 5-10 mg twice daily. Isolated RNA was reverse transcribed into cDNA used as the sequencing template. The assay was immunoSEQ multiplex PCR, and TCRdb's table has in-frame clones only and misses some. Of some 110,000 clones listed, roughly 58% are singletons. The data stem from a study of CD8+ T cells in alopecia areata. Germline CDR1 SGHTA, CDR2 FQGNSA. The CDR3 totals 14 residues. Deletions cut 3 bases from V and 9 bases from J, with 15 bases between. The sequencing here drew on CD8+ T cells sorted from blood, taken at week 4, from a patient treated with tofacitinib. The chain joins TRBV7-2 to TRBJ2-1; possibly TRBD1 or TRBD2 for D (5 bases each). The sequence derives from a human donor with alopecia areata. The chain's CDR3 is CASSFADFRGEQFF. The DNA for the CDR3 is TGTGCCAGCAGCTTCGCGGACTTTAGGGGTGAGCAGTTCTTC.